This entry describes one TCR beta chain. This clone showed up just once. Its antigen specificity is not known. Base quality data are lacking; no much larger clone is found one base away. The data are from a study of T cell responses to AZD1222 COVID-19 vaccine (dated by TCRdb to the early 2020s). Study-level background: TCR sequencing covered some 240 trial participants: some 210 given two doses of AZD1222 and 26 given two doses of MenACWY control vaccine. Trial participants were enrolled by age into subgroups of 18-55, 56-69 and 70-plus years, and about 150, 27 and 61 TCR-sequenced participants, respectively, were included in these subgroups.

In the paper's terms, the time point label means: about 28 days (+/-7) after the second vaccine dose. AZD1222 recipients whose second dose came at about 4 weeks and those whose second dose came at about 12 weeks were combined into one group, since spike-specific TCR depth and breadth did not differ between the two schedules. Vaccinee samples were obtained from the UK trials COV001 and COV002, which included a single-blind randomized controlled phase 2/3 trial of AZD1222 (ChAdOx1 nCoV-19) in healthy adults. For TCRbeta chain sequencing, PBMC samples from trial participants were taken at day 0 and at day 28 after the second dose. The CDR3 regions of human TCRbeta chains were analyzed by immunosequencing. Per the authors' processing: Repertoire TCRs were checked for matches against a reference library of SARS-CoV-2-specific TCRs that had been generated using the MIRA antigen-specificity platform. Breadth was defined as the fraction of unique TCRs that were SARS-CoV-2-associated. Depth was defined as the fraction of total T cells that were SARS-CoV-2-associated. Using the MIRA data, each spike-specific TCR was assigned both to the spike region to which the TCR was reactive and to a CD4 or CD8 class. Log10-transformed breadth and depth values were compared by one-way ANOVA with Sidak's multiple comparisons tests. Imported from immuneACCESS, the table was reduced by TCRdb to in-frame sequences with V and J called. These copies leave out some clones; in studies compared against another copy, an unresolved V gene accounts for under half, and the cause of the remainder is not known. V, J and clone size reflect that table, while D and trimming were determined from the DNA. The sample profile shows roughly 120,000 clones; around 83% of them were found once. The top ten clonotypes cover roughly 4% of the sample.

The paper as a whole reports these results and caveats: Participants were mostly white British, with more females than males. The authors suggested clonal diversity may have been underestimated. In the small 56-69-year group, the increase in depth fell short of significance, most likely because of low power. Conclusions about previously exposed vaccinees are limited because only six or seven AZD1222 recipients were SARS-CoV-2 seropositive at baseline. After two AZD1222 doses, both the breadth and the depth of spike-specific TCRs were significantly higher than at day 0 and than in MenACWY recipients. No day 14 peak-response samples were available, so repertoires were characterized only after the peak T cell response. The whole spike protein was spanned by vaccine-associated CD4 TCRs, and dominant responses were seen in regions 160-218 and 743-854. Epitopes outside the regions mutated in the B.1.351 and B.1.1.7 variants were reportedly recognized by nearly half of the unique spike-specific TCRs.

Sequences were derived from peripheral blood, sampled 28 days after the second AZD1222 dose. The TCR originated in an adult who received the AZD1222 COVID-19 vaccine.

The CDR3 region: CASSFTGELFGTNEKLFF. Here is the DNA: TGCGCCAGCAGCTTTACAGGGGAGCTCTTCGGAACTAATGAAAAACTGTTTTTT. This receptor chain uses TRBV5-1 and TRBJ1-4; TRBD1 aligns with 7 central bases. The cysteine opens and the phenylalanine closes a CDR3 of 18 amino acids. Only the CDR3 part of the read is kept: 54 bases, read in frame from the first base. The germline V end is reduced by 2 bases and the J end by 1 base; junction bases left unmatched: 11. In the germline V gene, CDR1 corresponds to SGHRS and CDR2 to YFSETQ.